The 5 T cell receptor beta chains below were found in one sample sequenced in a study of T cell responses to AZD1222 COVID-19 vaccine. Profiled with immunoSEQ multiplex PCR; TCRdb holds only in-frame clones, not every one. The sample yields roughly 140,000 clones, 85% to 95% seen once. Source: peripheral blood, taken 28 days after the second AZD1222 dose. These receptors were collected from an adult who received the AZD1222 COVID-19 vaccine.

This clone occurred once. This chain joins TRBV10-3 and TRBJ1-5; 10 bases fit TRBD1. Unmatched junction bases numbered 1, after V lost 0 bases and J lost 2 bases. CDR1 and CDR2 from the germline V gene are ENHRY and SYGVKD. This CDR3 has 16 residues. The CDR3 DNA sequence: TGTGCCATCAGTGAGTCGGGGACAGGGGGCAATCAGCCCCAGCATTTT. Translated, it gives CAISESGTGGNQPQHF.

This clone was recorded only once. The genes are TRBV6-5 and TRBJ2-3; D gene unclear. V lost 6 bases and J lost 9, with 19 bases in between. This CDR3 spans 14 amino acids. Germline lookup yields CDR1 MNHEY and CDR2 SVGAGI. CDR3 bases: TGTGCCAGCAGCGCCCGTGCGGCCCAACGGACGCAGTATTTT. This gives the protein CASSARAAQRTQYF.

J is TRBJ1-6 and V is TRBV12-2; the D call in the table, TRBD1, was not verified against the DNA. TRBV12-2 is assigned pseudogene status. The CDR3 contains 19 residues. CDR3 coding DNA: TGTGCAAGCCCTCCCATGGATACAGGGACCTACTCCTATAATTCACCCCTCCACTTT. It translates to CASPPMDTGTYSYNSPLHF.

The chain combines TRBV20-1 with TRBJ1-2; possibly TRBD1 for D (6 bases). The CDR3 runs 10 residues. Per germline, CDR1 DFQATT and CDR2 SNEGSKA (reference sequence). Trimming removed 3 bases from V and 14 bases from J, with 13 bases in between. This chain's CDR3 is CSASNRVETF. The CDR3 DNA reads TGCAGTGCTAGTAACAGGGTAGAGACCTTC.

This clone was counted once. The rearrangement joins TRBV27 to TRBJ2-1; tentative D call: TRBD2 (5 bases). Germline V gene sequence: CDR1 MNHEY, CDR2 SMNVEV (reference sequence). This CDR3 spans 13 amino acids. V was trimmed by 4 bases and J by 8 bases, leaving 12 bases between them. The CDR3 protein is CASSSTNIHEQFF. In DNA, the CDR3 is TGTGCCAGCAGTTCGACTAACATCCATGAGCAGTTCTTC.